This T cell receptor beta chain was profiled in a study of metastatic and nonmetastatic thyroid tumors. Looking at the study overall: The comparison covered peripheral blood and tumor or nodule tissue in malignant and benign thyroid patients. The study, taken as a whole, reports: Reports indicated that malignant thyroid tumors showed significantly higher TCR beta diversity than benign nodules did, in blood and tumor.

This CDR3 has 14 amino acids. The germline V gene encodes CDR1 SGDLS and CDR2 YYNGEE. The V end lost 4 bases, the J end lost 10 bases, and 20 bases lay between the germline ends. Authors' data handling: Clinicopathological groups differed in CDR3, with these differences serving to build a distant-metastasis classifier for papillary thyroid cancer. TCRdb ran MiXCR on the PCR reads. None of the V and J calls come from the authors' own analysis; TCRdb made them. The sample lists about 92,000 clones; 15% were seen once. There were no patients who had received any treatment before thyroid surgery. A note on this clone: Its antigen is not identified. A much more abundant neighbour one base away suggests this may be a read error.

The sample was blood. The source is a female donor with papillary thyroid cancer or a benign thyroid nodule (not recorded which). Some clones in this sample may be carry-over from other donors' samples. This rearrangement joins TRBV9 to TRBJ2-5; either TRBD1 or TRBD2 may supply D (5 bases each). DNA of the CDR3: TGTGCCAGCAGCCCCACCCCCCGGGACCTGAACCAGTACTTC. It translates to CASSPTPRDLNQYF. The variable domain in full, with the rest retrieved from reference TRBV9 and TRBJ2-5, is DSGVTQTPKHLITATGQRVTLRCSPRSGDLSVYWYQQSLDQGLQFLIQYYNGEERAKGNILERFSAQQFPDLHSELNLSSLELGDSALYFCASSPTPRDLNQYFGPGTRLLVL.